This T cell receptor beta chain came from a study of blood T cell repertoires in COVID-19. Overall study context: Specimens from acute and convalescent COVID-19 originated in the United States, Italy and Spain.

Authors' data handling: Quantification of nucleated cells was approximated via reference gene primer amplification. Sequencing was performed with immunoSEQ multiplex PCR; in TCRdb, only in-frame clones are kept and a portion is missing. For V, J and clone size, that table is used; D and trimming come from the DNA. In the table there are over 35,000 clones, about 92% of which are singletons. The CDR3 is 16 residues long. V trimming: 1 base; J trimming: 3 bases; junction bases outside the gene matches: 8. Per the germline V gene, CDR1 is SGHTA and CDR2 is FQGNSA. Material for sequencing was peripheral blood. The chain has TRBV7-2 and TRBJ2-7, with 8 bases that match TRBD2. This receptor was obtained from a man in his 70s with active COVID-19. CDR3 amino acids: CASSLVAGGTHYEQYF. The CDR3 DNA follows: TGTGCCAGCAGCTTAGTGGCGGGGGGCACTCACTACGAGCAGTACTTC.